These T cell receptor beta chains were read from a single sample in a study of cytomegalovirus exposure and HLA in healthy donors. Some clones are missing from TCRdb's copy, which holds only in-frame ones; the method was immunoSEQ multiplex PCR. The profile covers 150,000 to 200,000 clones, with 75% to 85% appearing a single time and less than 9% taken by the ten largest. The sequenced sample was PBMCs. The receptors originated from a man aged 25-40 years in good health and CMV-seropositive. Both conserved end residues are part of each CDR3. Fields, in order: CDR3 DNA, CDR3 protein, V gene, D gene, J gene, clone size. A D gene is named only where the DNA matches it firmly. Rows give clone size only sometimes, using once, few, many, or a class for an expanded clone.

CDR3nt: TGTGCCAGCAGTTTGGGGTGGCAGCGGGGGAACTACGAGCAGTACTTC
CDR3aa: CASSLGWQRGNYEQYF
v_gene: TRBV6-5
d_gene: TRBD2
j_gene: TRBJ2-7
abundance: .

CDR3nt: TGTGCCAGTAGAAGCAGGGATCAGCCCCAGCATTTT
CDR3aa: CASRSRDQPQHF
v_gene: TRBV19
d_gene: .
j_gene: TRBJ1-5
abundance: .

CDR3nt: TGTGCCAGCAGCTTCAGGCTAACCTACGAGCAGTACTTC
CDR3aa: CASSFRLTYEQYF
v_gene: TRBV11-3
d_gene: .
j_gene: TRBJ2-7
abundance: .

CDR3nt: TGTGCCAGCAGCTCGACAGGGGAGATTTCACCCCTCCACTTT
CDR3aa: CASSSTGEISPLHF
v_gene: TRBV5-6
d_gene: TRBD1
j_gene: TRBJ1-6
abundance: once

CDR3nt: TGTGCCAGCAGTTTACAGGGGGTAGTAACCGGGGAGCTGTTTTTT
CDR3aa: CASSLQGVVTGELFF
v_gene: TRBV28
d_gene: TRBD1
j_gene: TRBJ2-2
abundance: .

CDR3nt: TGTGCCAGCACCACTAGCGTACACTACGAGCAGTACTTC
CDR3aa: CASTTSVHYEQYF
v_gene: TRBV28
d_gene: TRBD2
j_gene: TRBJ2-7
abundance: .

CDR3nt: TGTGCCAGCAGTACCCCAGGGGATGAAAAACTGTTTTTT
CDR3aa: CASSTPGDEKLFF
v_gene: TRBV5-5
d_gene: .
j_gene: TRBJ1-4
abundance: once

CDR3nt: TGTGCCAGCATGACCGGGACAGGGGGATCCTACGAGCAGTACTTC
CDR3aa: CASMTGTGGSYEQYF
v_gene: TRBV27
d_gene: TRBD1
j_gene: TRBJ2-7
abundance: .

CDR3nt: TGTGCCAGCGGTCGACAGGGGGCCTACGAGCAGTACTTC
CDR3aa: CASGRQGAYEQYF
v_gene: TRBV27
d_gene: TRBD1
j_gene: TRBJ2-7
abundance: once

CDR3nt: TGTGCCATCAGGGGACTAAGAAGCACAGATACGCAGTATTTT
CDR3aa: CAIRGLRSTDTQYF
v_gene: TRBV10-3
d_gene: TRBD2
j_gene: TRBJ2-3
abundance: few

CDR3nt: TGTGCCAGCAGCTTTTACAGGGCCTACGAGCAGTACTTC
CDR3aa: CASSFYRAYEQYF
v_gene: TRBV5-6
d_gene: .
j_gene: TRBJ2-7
abundance: .

CDR3nt: TGTGCCATCAGTGAGTCGCCCCCAGCGGGTGGGCCGGACGAGCAGTACTTC
CDR3aa: CAISESPPAGGPDEQYF
v_gene: TRBV10-3
d_gene: .
j_gene: TRBJ2-7
abundance: .

CDR3nt: TGTGCCAGCAGTCTAGGACTAGCGGGCACCGGGGAGCTGTTTTTT
CDR3aa: CASSLGLAGTGELFF
v_gene: TRBV27
d_gene: TRBD2
j_gene: TRBJ2-2
abundance: .

CDR3nt: TGTGCCAGCATACGGAGGGGAGAGACCCAGTACTTC
CDR3aa: CASIRRGETQYF
v_gene: TRBV6-1
d_gene: .
j_gene: TRBJ2-5
abundance: .

CDR3nt: TGTGCCAGCAGCGTAGGGACTAGCGGGAGCACAGATACGCAGTATTTT
CDR3aa: CASSVGTSGSTDTQYF
v_gene: TRBV9
d_gene: TRBD2
j_gene: TRBJ2-3
abundance: .

CDR3nt: TGTGCCAGCAGTCCCTGGGACAGAATGAACACCGGGGAGCTGTTTTTT
CDR3aa: CASSPWDRMNTGELFF
v_gene: TRBV28
d_gene: TRBD1
j_gene: TRBJ2-2
abundance: .

CDR3nt: TGTGCCAGTAGTACCGAATCTCCGGGAGGAGGGGGGACACCCCTCCACTTT
CDR3aa: CASSTESPGGGGTPLHF
v_gene: TRBV19
d_gene: .
j_gene: TRBJ1-6
abundance: .

CDR3nt: TGTGCCAGCAGCGTGAACCCTAGCGGGAGCGTCAACGAGCAGTACTTC
CDR3aa: CASSVNPSGSVNEQYF
v_gene: TRBV9
d_gene: TRBD2
j_gene: TRBJ2-7
abundance: .